The clone carrying this T cell receptor (beta chain) was counted only a few times. Its cognate antigen is unknown. V was pared by 3 bases and J by 5 bases, with 8 bases of the junction left unmatched. Per germline, CDR1 SGHRS and CDR2 YFSETQ. This CDR3 region has 16 residues. The entry originates in a study of cytomegalovirus exposure and HLA in healthy donors. Study-level points and caveats: Later findings reportedly placed an Asian-associated ancestry cluster below the approximately 670-donor mean for N-insertions.

In the PCR, 60 Vbeta and 13 Jbeta primers were used. As processed by the authors: A later analysis counted 80 million or so unique TCR beta chains, some 10 million shared. Data came from immunoSEQ multiplex PCR; TCRdb stores just in-frame clones and leaves some out. The V and J calls and clone size come from that table; D and trimming were worked out from the DNA. The sample has some 120,000 clones, roughly two thirds seen once. The TCR comes from a man aged 25-45 years in good health and CMV-seropositive. This chain joins TRBV5-1 and TRBJ2-2, with 9 bases fitting TRBD1. The sequenced sample was PBMCs. As DNA, the CDR3 is TGCGCCAGCAGCTACCGCACCGGGACAGGGACCGGGGAGCTGTTTTTT. Its protein product is CASSYRTGTGTGELFF.